The 22 T cell receptor beta chains reported below all come from one sample, sequenced in a study of OX40 agonist ivuxolimab in advanced cancers. This table comes from immunoSEQ multiplex PCR, and its TCRdb copy is limited to in-frame clones, with some not included. The repertoire holds some 44,000 clones, approximately 80% seen once, with just over 5% in the top ten. Source: CD4+ or CD8+ T cells sorted from blood, taken in a trial of the OX40 agonist ivuxolimab. The source is an adult with an advanced solid tumor such as melanoma, head and neck, liver or kidney cancer.

As DNA, the CDR3 is TGCGCCAGCAGCCAAGGCCGAATCTTTAGGGCAGGGAGAACAGATACGCAGTATTTT. Translating gives CASSQGRIFRAGRTDTQYF. This chain connects TRBV4-1 to TRBJ2-3, with D possibly being TRBD1 or TRBD2 (5 bases each). V lost 1 base and J 3 bases, leaving 23 bases between the germline ends. The CDR3 is made up of 19 amino acids. CDR1 is MGHRA and CDR2 is YSYEKL in the germline V gene.

This sequence joins TRBV15 and TRBJ1-4; a possible D gene is TRBD1 (5 bases). The germline V gene has CDR1 LNHNV and CDR2 YYDKDF (reference sequence). Trimming cost V 3 bases and J 5 bases, with 10 bases left between them. The CDR3 has 14 amino acids. The CDR3 here is CATSRGRTNEKLFF. The CDR3 coding sequence is TGTGCCACCAGCAGGGGACGGACGAATGAAAAACTGTTTTTT. Complete variable domain (other parts from reference TRBV15 and TRBJ1-4): DAMVIQNPRYQVTQFGKPVTLSCSQTLNHNVMYWYQQKSSQAPKLLFHYYDKDFNNEADTPDNFQSRRPNTSFCFLDIRSPGLGDTAMYLCATSRGRTNEKLFFGSGTQLSVL.

The V and J genes are TRBV2 and TRBJ2-1; D possibly corresponds to TRBD2 (5 bases). With 7 bases removed from V and 3 bases from J, the gap between germline ends came to 13 bases. Germline CDR1 and CDR2: SNHLY and FYNNEI. This CDR3 spans 14 amino acids. The CDR3 DNA sequence: TGTGCCAGCAATCGGAGGCAGGTCTACAATGAGCAGTTCTTC. Its translation: CASNRRQVYNEQFF.

This clone was seen a few times. This chain joins TRBV18 and TRBJ1-1; D not certain. Trimming shortened V by 3 bases and J by 5 bases, and 10 bases separated the two germline ends. CDR1 is KGHSH, CDR2 LQKENI, per germline. The CDR3 is 13 residues long. The CDR3 nucleotides are TGTGCCAGCTCACCCTTACGGTCTACTGAAGCTTTCTTT. Its translation: CASSPLRSTEAFF.

The genes are TRBV5-4 and TRBJ2-3, with 10 bases fitting TRBD1. The germline gives CDR1 SGHNT, CDR2 YYREEE (reference sequence). V shed 4 bases and J 2 bases; nucleotides not matched to a gene: 7. This CDR3 comprises 16 residues. The CDR3: CASSLRQGAYTDTQYF. The CDR3 DNA is TGTGCCAGCAGCCTGAGACAGGGGGCTTACACAGATACGCAGTATTTT.

This clone was counted a few times. This rearrangement joins TRBV4-3 to TRBJ1-1; D gene uncertain. Germline CDR1 and CDR2: LGHNA and YSLEER. This CDR3 contains 17 residues. The V gene lost 3 bases and the J gene lost 5 bases, with 22 bases spanning the gap. DNA for the CDR3: TGCGCCAGCAGCCAGAACCGGGCCGGTGGAATGAGTACTGAAGCTTTCTTT. This codes for CASSQNRAGGMSTEAFF.

This clone was counted between two and nine times. The genes are TRBV9 and TRBJ1-1; D remains ambiguous. V was cut by 3 bases and J by 0 bases, with 6 bases left in between. This CDR3 contains 13 residues. The germline V gene encodes CDR1 SGDLS and CDR2 YYNGEE. The CDR3 reads CASSATMNTEAFF. The CDR3 DNA reads as TGTGCCAGCAGCGCCACTATGAACACTGAAGCTTTCTTT.

CDR3 sequence: CAASSSAKPYEQYF. The CDR3, as DNA: TGTGCCGCATCCTCTAGCGCAAAACCCTACGAGCAGTACTTC. The rearrangement links TRBV10-3 to TRBJ2-7; a possible D gene is TRBD2 (6 bases). Trimming took off 11 bases at V and 2 bases at J, with 19 bases between the two ends. Germline loops: CDR1 ENHRY, CDR2 SYGVKD. This CDR3 is 14 amino acids long.

The V gene is TRBV5-4, the J gene TRBJ2-7; TRBD2 agrees at 7 bases. This CDR3 region has 19 residues. The germline CDR1 and CDR2 sequences are SGHNT and YYREEE (reference sequence). Germline trimming cut 4 bases from V and 4 bases from J; bases unmatched to any gene: 23. CDR3 sequence: CASSPRGASGHPTRYEQYF. CDR3 DNA: TGTGCCAGCAGCCCTCGAGGGGCTAGCGGCCATCCCACCAGATACGAGCAGTACTTC. Together with reference TRBV5-4 and TRBJ2-7, the CDR3 gives the full variable domain: ETGVTQSPTHLIKTRGQQVTLRCSSQSGHNTVSWYQQALGQGPQFIFQYYREEENGRGNFPPRFSGLQFPNYSSELNVNALELDDSALYLCASSPRGASGHPTRYEQYFGPGTRLTVT.

The V call is TRBV15, the J call TRBJ2-1; TRBD2 aligns across 7 bases. V lost 5 bases, J lost 1 base, and 11 bases stayed unmatched. Germline CDR1 LNHNV, CDR2 YYDKDF (reference sequence). The CDR3 runs 17 residues. This CDR3 reads CATSWKTSRASYNEQFF. CDR3 coding DNA: TGTGCCACCAGCTGGAAGACTAGCAGGGCGTCCTACAATGAGCAGTTCTTC.

In its sample, this clone was seen a few times. The rearrangement joins TRBV28 to TRBJ2-7; D possibly corresponds to TRBD1 (6 bases). Trimming removed 5 bases from V and 6 bases from J, with 20 bases in between. CDR3 length equals 15 residues. Germline-derived CDR1 and CDR2 are MDHEN and SYDVKM. CDR3 bases: TGTGCCAGCAGTGGGTCCGGGACACCCGGAATCGAGCAGTACTTC. This encodes CASSGSGTPGIEQYF.

The chain has TRBV2 and TRBJ2-2; 10 bases align to TRBD2. The CDR3 length is 15 residues. V lost 5 bases, J lost 4 bases, and 4 bases stayed unmatched. Germline CDR1 is SNHLY and CDR2 is FYNNEI. CDR3 sequence (DNA): TGTGCCAGCAGTTCCGGGACTAGCGCCACCGGGGAGCTGTTTTTT. Its protein is CASSSGTSATGELFF. Full variable domain (outside the CDR3, taken from reference TRBV2 and TRBJ2-2): EPEVTQTPSHQVTQMGQEVILRCVPISNHLYFYWYRQILGQKVEFLVSFYNNEISEKSEIFDDQFSVERPDGSNFTLKIRSTKLEDSAMYFCASSSGTSATGELFFGEGSRLTVL.

The V and J genes are TRBV7-3 and TRBJ1-2, with TRBD1 identical over 9 bases. The CDR3 sequence is 13 residues long. Germline CDR1 reads SGHTA; CDR2 reads FQGTGA. V was clipped by 5 bases and J by 8 bases; unmatched bases: 6. Here the CDR3 reads CASSKQGARGYTF. The CDR3 bases are TGTGCCAGCAGCAAACAGGGGGCGCGGGGCTACACCTTC.

For this clone: A read error may produce the germline difference seen at one junction end. The J gene is TRBJ2-2, the V gene TRBV18; 9 bases agree with TRBD1. Germline CDR1 is KGHSH and CDR2 is LQKENI. This CDR3 comprises 15 residues. The CDR3 loop is CASSSPGQGSGELFF. For the CDR3, the DNA is TGTGCCAGCTCATCACCGGGACAGGGAAGCGGGGAGCTGTTTTTT.

The chain joins TRBV5-1 to TRBJ2-7; D is undetermined. V was cut by 0 bases and J by 3 bases, with 13 bases left in between. Germline CDR1 is SGHRS and CDR2 is YFSETQ. The CDR3 is 15 amino acids. The CDR3 DNA is TGCGCCAGCAGCTTGGAAGGCGGACCGGGCTACGAGCAGTACTTC. The encoded protein is CASSLEGGPGYEQYF.

This chain joins TRBV5-1 and TRBJ1-3; unclear D gene. Looked up from germline, CDR1 is SGHRS and CDR2 is YFSETQ. This CDR3 is 12 amino acids long. V lost 4 bases to trimming and J lost 0 bases, with 2 bases between them. CDR3 sequence: CASSISGNTIYF. The CDR3 nucleotides read TGCGCCAGCAGCATCTCTGGAAACACCATATATTTT.

The chain couples TRBV7-6 to TRBJ1-6; weak D call: TRBD1 (6 bases). The V end was cut by 5 bases, the J end by 8 bases, with 16 bases between. Germline V gene sequence: CDR1 SGHVS, CDR2 FNYEAQ. This CDR3 spans 15 amino acids. CDR3 DNA: TGTGCCAGCAGCCCTACTACAGGGCGCTATTCACCCCTCCACTTT. This gives the protein CASSPTTGRYSPLHF.

This sequence joins TRBV5-6 and TRBJ2-3; D is possibly TRBD2 (5 bases). The CDR3 has 13 residues. Per the germline V gene, CDR1 is SGHDT and CDR2 is YYEEEE. V gave up 1 base and J gave up 6 bases, with 9 bases separating them. The CDR3 coding sequence is TGTGCCAGCAGCTTGCGGGGAGCGGATACGCAGTATTTT. Its translation: CASSLRGADTQYF.

This clone was counted once. The chain carries TRBV30 and TRBJ2-7; 8 bases match TRBD2. The CDR3 runs 14 residues. After removal of 2 bases from V and 5 bases from J, the junction contained 8 bases not matched to a gene. Germline values: CDR1 GTSNPN, CDR2 SVGIG (reference sequence). The CDR3 is CAWSSGGGIHEQYF. CDR3 DNA sequence: TGTGCCTGGAGTTCTGGCGGGGGGATTCACGAGCAGTACTTC.

In its sample, this clone was seen once. The J gene is TRBJ2-1, the V gene TRBV2; 13 positions match TRBD2. Per germline, CDR1 SNHLY and CDR2 FYNNEI. J gave up 9 bases and V 5 bases, and 7 bases lay outside the gene matches. CDR3 length: 15 amino acids. CDR3 coding DNA: TGTGCCAGCAGTCCGGAGACTAGCGGGAGGTCTGAGCAGTTCTTC. It encodes CASSPETSGRSEQFF. Full variable domain (rest looked up from reference TRBV2 and TRBJ2-1): EPEVTQTPSHQVTQMGQEVILRCVPISNHLYFYWYRQILGQKVEFLVSFYNNEISEKSEIFDDQFSVERPDGSNFTLKIRSTKLEDSAMYFCASSPETSGRSEQFFGPGTRLTVL.

V gene TRBV10-2 combines with J gene TRBJ2-1; 8 bases match TRBD1. J was trimmed by 8 bases and V by 6 bases; bases with no gene match: 15. The CDR3 totals 16 residues. Germline V gives CDR1 WSHSY, CDR2 SAAADI. The CDR3 protein is CASRDQGAPGGDEQFF. Written as DNA, the CDR3 is TGCGCCAGCAGAGATCAGGGGGCCCCGGGCGGCGATGAGCAGTTCTTC.

The genes are TRBV5-1 and TRBJ2-7; D may be TRBD1 (6 bases). Looked up from germline, CDR1 is SGHRS and CDR2 is YFSETQ. Trimming left V 0 bases short and J 3 bases short, with 10 bases between. The CDR3 is 14 amino acids. CDR3 in DNA: TGCGCCAGCAGCTTGGCGGCAGGGGACTACGAGCAGTACTTC. This sequence encodes CASSLAAGDYEQYF.